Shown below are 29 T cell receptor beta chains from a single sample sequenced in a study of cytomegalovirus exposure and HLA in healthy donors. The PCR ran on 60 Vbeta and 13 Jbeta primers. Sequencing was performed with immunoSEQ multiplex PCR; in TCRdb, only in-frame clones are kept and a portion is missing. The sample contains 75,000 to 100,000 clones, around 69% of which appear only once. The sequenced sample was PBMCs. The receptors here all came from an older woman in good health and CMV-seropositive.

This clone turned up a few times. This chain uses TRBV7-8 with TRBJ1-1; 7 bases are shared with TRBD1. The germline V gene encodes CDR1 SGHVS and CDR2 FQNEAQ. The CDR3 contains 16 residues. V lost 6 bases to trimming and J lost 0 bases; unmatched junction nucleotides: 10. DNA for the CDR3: TGTGCCAGCAGAGTTACAGGGGCCAGAATGAACACTGAAGCTTTCTTT. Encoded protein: CASRVTGARMNTEAFF.

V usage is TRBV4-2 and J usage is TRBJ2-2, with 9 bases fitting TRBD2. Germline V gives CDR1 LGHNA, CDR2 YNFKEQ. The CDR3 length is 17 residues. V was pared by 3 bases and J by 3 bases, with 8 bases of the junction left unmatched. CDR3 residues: CASSHVSSGTDTGELFF. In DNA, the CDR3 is TGTGCCAGCAGCCATGTTTCTAGCGGGACGGACACCGGGGAGCTGTTTTTT.

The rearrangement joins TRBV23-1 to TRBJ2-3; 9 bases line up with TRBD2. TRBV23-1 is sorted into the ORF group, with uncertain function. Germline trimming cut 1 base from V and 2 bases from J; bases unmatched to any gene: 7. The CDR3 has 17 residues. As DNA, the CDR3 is TGCGCCAGCAGTCAATTATCAGCGGGAGGACACACAGATACGCAGTATTTT. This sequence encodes CASSQLSAGGHTDTQYF.

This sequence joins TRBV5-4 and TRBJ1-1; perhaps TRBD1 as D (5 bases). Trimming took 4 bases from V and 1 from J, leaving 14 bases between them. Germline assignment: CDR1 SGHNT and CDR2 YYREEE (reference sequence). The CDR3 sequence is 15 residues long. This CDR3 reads CASSLPSTANTEAFF. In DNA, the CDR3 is TGTGCCAGCAGCCTCCCCTCGACAGCGAACACTGAAGCTTTCTTT.

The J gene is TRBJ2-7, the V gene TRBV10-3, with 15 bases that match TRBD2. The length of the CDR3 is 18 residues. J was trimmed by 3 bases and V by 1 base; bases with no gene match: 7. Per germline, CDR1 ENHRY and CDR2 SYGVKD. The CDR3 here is CAISELPGTSGRRYEQYF. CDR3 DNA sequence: TGTGCCATCAGTGAGTTGCCCGGGACTAGCGGGAGGCGCTACGAGCAGTACTTC.

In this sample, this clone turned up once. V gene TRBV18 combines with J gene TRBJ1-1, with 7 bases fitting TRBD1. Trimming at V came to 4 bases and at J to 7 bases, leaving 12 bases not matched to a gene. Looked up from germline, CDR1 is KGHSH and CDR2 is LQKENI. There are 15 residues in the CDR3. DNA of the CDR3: TGTGCCAGCTCACAAAACCCGGGACAGACCCTTGAAGCTTTCTTT. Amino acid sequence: CASSQNPGQTLEAFF.

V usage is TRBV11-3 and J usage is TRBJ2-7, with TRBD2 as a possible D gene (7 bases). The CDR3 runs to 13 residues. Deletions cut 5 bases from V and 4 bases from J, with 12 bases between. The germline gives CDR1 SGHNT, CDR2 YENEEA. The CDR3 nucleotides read TGTGCCAGCAGCCCGGGGGGCCGTTACGAGCAGTACTTC. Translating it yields CASSPGGRYEQYF.

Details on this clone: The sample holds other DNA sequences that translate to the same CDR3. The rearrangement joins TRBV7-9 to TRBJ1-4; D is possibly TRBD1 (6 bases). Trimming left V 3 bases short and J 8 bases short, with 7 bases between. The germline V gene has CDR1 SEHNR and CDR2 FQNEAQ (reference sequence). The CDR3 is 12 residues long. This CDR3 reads CASSFTGEKLFF. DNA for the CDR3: TGTGCCAGCAGCTTCACAGGGGAAAAACTGTTTTTT.

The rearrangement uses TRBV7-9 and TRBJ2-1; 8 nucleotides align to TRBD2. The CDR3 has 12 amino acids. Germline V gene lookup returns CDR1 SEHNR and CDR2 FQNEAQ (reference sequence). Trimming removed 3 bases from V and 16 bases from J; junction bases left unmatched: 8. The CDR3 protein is CASSLSSGLRFF. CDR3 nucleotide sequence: TGTGCCAGCAGCTTGTCTAGCGGGTTGCGATTCTTC.

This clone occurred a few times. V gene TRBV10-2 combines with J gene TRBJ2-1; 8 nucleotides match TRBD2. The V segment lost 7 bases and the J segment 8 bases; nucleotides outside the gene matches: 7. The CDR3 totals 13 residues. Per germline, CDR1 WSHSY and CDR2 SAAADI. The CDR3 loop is CASKVAGFDEQFF. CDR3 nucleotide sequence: TGCGCCAGCAAGGTAGCGGGATTCGATGAGCAGTTCTTC.

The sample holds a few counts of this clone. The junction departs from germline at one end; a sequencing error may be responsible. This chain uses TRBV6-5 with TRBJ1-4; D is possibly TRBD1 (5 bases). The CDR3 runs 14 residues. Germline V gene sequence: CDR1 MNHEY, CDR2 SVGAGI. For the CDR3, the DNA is TGTGCCAGCAGACGGACATTCGACAGTGAAGAACTGTTTTTT. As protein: CASRRTFDSEELFF.

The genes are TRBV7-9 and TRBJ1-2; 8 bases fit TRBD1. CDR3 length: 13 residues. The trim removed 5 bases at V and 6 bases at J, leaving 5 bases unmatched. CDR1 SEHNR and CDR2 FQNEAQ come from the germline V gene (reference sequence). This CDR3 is CASSLGQGDGYTF. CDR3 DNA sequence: TGTGCCAGCAGCCTAGGACAGGGCGATGGCTACACCTTC. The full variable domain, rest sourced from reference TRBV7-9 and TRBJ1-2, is DTGVSQNPRHKITKRGQNVTFRCDPISEHNRLYWYRQTLGQGPEFLTYFQNEAQLEKSRLLSDRFSAERPKGSFSTLEIQRTEQGDSAMYLCASSLGQGDGYTFGSGTRLTVV.

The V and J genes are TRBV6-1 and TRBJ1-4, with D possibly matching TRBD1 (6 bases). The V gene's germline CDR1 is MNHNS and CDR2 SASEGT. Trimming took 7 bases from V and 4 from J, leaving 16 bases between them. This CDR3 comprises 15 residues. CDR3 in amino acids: CASNPGQSLNEKLFF. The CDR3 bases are TGTGCCAGCAACCCAGGACAGTCCCTTAATGAAAAACTGTTTTTT.

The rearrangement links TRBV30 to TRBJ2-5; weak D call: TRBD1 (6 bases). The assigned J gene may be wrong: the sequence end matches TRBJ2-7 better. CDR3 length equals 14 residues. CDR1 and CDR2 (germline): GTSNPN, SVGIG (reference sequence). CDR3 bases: TGTGCCTGGAGTGTATTCCAGGGGAACTACGAGCAGTACTTC. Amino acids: CAWSVFQGNYEQYF.

In DNA, the CDR3 is TGTGCCAGCAGACTCAGACTAGCGGGATGGAATGAGCAGTTCTTC. Translation gives CASRLRLAGWNEQFF. V usage is TRBV7-9 and J usage is TRBJ2-1, with 11 bases aligning to TRBD2. The CDR3 covers 15 residues. Per the germline V gene, CDR1 is SEHNR and CDR2 is FQNEAQ (reference sequence). V shed 6 bases, J shed 7 bases, and the junction held 8 bases outside the gene matches.

The CDR3 loop is CASSLVAARNTGELFF. CDR3 nucleotides: TGTGCCAGCAGCTTAGTAGCGGCTAGGAACACCGGGGAGCTGTTTTTT. The chain recombines TRBV7-9 with TRBJ2-2; a possible D gene is TRBD2 (6 bases). CDR1 is SEHNR, CDR2 FQNEAQ, per germline (reference sequence). The CDR3 length is 16 residues. Trimming stripped 1 base from V and 1 base from J, with 10 bases between.

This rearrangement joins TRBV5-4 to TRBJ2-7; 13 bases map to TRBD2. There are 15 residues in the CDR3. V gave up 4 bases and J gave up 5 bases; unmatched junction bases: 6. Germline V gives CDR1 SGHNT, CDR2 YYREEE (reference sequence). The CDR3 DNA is TGTGCCAGCAGCCAGATACTAGCGGGAGGGAACGAGCAGTACTTC. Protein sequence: CASSQILAGGNEQYF.

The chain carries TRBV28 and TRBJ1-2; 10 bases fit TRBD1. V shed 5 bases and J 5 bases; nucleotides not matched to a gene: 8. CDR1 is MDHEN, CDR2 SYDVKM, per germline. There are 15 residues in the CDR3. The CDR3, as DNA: TGTGCCAGCAGTGGTCCGCCGGGACAGGGGTATGGCTACACCTTC. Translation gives CASSGPPGQGYGYTF.

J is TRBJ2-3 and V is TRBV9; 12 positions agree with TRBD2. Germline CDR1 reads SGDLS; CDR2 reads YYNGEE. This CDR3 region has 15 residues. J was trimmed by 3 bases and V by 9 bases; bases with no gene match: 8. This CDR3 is CATSTSGSLTDTQYF. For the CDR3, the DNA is TGTGCCACGTCGACTAGCGGGAGTCTAACAGATACGCAGTATTTT.

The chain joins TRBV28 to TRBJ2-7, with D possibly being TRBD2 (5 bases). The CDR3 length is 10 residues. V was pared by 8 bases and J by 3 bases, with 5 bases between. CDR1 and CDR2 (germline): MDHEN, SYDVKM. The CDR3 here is CASGLYEQYF. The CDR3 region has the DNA TGTGCCAGCGGACTCTACGAGCAGTACTTC.

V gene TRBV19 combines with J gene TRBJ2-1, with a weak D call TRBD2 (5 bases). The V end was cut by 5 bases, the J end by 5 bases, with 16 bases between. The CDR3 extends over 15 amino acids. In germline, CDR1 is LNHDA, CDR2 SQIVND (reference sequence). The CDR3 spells CASSGVGGFHNEQFF. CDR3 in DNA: TGTGCCAGTAGTGGGGTGGGCGGGTTTCACAATGAGCAGTTCTTC.

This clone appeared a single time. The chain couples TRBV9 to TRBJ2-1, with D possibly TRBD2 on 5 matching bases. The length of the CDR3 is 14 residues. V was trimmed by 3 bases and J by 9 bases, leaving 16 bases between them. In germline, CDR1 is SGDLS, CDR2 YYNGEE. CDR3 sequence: CASSGTGQSGEQFF. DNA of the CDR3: TGTGCCAGCAGCGGAACCGGGCAAAGCGGTGAGCAGTTCTTC.

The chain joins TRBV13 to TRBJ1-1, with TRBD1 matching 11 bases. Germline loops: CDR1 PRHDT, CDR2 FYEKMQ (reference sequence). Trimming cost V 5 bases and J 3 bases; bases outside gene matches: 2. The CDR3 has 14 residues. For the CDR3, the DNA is TGTGCCAGCAGCACGGGACAGGGGGACACTGAAGCTTTCTTT. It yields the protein CASSTGQGDTEAFF.

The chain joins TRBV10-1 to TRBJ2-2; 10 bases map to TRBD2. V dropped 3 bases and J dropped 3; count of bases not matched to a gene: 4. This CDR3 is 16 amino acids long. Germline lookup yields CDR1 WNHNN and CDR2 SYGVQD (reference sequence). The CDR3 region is CASSDLAGDYTGELFF. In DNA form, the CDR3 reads TGCGCCAGCAGTGACCTAGCGGGAGACTACACCGGGGAGCTGTTTTTT.

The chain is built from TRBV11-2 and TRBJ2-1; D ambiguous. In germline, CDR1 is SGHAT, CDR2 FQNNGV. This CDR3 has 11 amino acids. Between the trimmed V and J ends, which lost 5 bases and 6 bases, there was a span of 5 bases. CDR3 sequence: CASSPSNEQFF. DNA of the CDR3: TGTGCCAGCAGCCCGTCCAATGAGCAGTTCTTC.

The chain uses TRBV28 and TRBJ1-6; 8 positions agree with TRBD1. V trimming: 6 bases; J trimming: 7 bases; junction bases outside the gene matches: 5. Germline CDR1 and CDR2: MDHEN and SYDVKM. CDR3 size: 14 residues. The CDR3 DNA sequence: TGTGCCAGCAGGGTGGACAGGGTGAATTCACCCCTCCACTTT. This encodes CASRVDRVNSPLHF.

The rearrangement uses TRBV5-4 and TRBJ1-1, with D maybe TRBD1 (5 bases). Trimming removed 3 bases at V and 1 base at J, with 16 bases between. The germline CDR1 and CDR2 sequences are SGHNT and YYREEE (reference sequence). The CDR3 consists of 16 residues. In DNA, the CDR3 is TGTGCCAGCAGCTCGGACCTTTGGACACCGAACACTGAAGCTTTCTTT. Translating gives CASSSDLWTPNTEAFF.

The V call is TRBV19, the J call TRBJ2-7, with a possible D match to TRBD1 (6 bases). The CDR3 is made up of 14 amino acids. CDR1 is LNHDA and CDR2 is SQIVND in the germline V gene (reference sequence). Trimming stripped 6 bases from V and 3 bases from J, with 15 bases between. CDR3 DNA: TGTGCCAGTAGACAGGGCGCAAAAGGCTACGAGCAGTACTTC. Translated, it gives CASRQGAKGYEQYF.

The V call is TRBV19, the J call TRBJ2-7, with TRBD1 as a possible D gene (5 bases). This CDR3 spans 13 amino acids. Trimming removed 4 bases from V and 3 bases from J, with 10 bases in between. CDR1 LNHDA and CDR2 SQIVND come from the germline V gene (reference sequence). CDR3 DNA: TGTGCCAGTAGTACGCAGGGTTACTACGAGCAGTACTTC. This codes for CASSTQGYYEQYF.